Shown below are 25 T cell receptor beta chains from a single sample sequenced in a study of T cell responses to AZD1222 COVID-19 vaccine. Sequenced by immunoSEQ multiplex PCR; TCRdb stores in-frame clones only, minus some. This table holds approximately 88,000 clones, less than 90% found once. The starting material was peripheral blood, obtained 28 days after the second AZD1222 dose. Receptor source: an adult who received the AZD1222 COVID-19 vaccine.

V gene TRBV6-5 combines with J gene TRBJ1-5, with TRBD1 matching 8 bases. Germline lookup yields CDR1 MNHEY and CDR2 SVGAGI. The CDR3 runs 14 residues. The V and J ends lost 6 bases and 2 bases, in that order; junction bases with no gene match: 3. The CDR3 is CASRQGGGNQPQHF. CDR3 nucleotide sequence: TGTGCCAGCAGACAGGGGGGAGGCAATCAGCCCCAGCATTTT.

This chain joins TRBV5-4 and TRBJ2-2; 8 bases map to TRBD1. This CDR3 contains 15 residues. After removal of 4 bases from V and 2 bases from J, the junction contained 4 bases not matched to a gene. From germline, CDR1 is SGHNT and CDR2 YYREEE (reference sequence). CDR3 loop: CASSVDRGNTGELFF. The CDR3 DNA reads TGTGCCAGCAGCGTCGACAGGGGTAACACCGGGGAGCTGTTTTTT.

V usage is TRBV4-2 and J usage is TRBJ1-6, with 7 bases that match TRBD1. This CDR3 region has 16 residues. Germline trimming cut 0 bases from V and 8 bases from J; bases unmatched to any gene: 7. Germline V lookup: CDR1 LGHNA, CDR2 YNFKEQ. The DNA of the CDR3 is TGTGCCAGCAGCCAAGATCGGACAGGCAGCTATTCACCCCTCCACTTT. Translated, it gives CASSQDRTGSYSPLHF.

CDR3 protein: CASSAYYPSTDTQYF. The DNA for the CDR3 is TGTGCCAGCAGCGCCTACTACCCTAGCACAGATACGCAGTATTTT. The V and J genes are TRBV27 and TRBJ2-3; D is ambiguous. This CDR3 is built from 15 residues. CDR1 and CDR2 from the germline V gene are MNHEY and SMNVEV (reference sequence). V lost 6 bases, J lost 0 bases, and 13 bases lay in between.

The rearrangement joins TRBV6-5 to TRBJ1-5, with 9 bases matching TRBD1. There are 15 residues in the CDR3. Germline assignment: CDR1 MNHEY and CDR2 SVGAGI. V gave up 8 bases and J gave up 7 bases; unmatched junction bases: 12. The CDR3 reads CASGTDRGYSQPQHF. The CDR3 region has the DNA TGTGCCAGCGGGACGGACAGGGGATATAGCCAGCCCCAGCATTTT.

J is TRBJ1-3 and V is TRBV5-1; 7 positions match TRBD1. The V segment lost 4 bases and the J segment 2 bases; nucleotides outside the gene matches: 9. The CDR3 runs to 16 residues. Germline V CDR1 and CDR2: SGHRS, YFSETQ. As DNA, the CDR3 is TGCGCCAGCAGCCCCGGGACAGTCATAGCTGGAAACACCATATATTTT. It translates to CASSPGTVIAGNTIYF. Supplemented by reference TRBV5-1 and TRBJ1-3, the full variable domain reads KAGVTQTPRYLIKTRGQQVTLSCSPISGHRSVSWYQQTPGQGLQFLFEYFSETQRNKGNFPGRFSGRQFSNSRSEMNVSTLELGDSALYLCASSPGTVIAGNTIYFGEGSWLTVV.

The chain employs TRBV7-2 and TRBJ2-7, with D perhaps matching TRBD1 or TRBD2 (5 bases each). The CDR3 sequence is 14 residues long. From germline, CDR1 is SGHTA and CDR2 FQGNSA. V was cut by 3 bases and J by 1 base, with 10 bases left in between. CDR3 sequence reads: CASSFGGSSYEQYF. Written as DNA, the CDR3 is TGTGCCAGCAGCTTTGGGGGTTCGTCCTACGAGCAGTACTTC.

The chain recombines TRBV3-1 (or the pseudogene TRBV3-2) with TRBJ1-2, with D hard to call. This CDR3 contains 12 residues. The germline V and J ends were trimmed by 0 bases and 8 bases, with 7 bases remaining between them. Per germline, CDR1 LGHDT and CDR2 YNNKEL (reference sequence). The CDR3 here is CASSQDSGGYTF. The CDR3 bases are TGTGCCAGCAGCCAAGATTCTGGCGGCTACACCTTC.

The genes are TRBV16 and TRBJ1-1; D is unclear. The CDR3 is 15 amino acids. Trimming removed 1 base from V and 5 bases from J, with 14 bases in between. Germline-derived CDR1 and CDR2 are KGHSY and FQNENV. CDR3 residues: CASSQLGNSGTEAFF. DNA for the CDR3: TGTGCCAGCAGCCAATTGGGTAACAGTGGGACTGAAGCTTTCTTT.

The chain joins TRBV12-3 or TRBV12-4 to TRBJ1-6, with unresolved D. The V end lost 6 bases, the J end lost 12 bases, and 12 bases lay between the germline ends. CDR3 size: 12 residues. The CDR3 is CASSLPPGPLHF. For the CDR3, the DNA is TGTGCCAGCAGCCTTCCTCCGGGACCCCTCCACTTT.

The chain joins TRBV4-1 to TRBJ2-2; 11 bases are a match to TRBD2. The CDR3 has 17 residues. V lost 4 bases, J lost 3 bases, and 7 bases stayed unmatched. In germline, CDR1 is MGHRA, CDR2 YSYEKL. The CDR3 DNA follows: TGCGCCAGCAGCCGAGGGGGACTAGCGGTCGACACCGGGGAGCTGTTTTTT. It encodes CASSRGGLAVDTGELFF.

The CDR3 region is CASSVGAGPLSYEQYF. CDR3 bases: TGTGCCAGCAGCGTAGGGGCAGGGCCCCTTTCCTACGAGCAGTACTTC. The chain couples TRBV9 to TRBJ2-7, with D possibly being TRBD1 (5 bases). V gave up 0 bases and J gave up 1 base, with 14 bases separating them. The CDR3 is 16 residues long. Germline CDR1 is SGDLS and CDR2 is YYNGEE.

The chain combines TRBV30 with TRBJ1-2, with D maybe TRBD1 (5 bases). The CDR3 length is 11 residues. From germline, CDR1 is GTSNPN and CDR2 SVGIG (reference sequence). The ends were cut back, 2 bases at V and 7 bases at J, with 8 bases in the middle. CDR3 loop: CAWSKRGGYTF. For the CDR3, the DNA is TGTGCCTGGAGTAAGAGGGGTGGCTACACCTTC. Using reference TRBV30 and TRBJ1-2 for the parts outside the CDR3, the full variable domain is SQTIHQWPATLVQPVGSPLSLECTVEGTSNPNLYWYRQAAGRGLQLLFYSVGIGQISSEVPQNLSASRPQDRQFILSSKKLLLSDSGFYLCAWSKRGGYTFGSGTRLTVV.

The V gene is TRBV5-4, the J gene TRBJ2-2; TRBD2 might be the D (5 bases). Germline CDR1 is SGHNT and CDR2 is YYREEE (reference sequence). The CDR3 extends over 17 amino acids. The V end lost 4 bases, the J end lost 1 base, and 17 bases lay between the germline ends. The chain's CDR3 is CASSAGLGSENTGELFF. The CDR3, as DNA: TGTGCCAGCAGCGCCGGACTGGGGAGCGAGAACACCGGGGAGCTGTTTTTT.

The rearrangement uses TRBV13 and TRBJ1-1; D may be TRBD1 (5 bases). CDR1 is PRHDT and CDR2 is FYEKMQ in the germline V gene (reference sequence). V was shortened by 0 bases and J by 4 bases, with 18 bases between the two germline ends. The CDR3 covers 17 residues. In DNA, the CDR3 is TGTGCCAGCAGCTTAGGCCGGCTTATTGGGGGGTCCACTGAAGCTTTCTTT. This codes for CASSLGRLIGGSTEAFF.

Here the CDR3 reads CASSPQTANTIYF. CDR3 coding DNA: TGTGCCAGCAGTCCACAGACAGCAAACACCATATATTTT. The chain employs TRBV12-3 or TRBV12-4 and TRBJ1-3; possibly TRBD1 for D (5 bases). The CDR3 extends over 13 amino acids. Trimming cost V 5 bases and J 6 bases, with 11 bases left between them.

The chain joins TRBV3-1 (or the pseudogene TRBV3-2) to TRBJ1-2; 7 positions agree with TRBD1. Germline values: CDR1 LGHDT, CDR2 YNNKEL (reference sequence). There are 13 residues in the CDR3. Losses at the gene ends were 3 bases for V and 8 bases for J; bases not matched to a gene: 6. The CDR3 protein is CASSHLGQFGYTF. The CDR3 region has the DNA TGTGCCAGCAGCCACTTGGGACAGTTCGGCTACACCTTC.

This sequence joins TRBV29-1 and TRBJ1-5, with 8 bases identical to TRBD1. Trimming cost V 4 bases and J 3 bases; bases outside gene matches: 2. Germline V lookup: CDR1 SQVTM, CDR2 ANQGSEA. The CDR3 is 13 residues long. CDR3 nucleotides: TGCAGCGTTGGACAGGGGTCCAATCAGCCCCAGCATTTT. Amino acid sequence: CSVGQGSNQPQHF.

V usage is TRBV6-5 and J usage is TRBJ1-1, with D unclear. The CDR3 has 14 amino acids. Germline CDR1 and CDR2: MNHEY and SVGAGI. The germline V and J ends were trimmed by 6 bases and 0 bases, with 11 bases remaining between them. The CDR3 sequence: CASRYGEMNTEAFF. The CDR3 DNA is TGTGCCAGCAGATATGGAGAGATGAACACTGAAGCTTTCTTT.

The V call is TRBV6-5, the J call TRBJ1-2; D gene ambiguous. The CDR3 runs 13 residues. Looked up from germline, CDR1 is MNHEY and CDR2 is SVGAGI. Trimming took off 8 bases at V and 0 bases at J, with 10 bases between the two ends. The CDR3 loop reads CASRPDPNYGYTF. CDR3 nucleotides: TGTGCCAGCCGCCCCGATCCTAACTATGGCTACACCTTC.

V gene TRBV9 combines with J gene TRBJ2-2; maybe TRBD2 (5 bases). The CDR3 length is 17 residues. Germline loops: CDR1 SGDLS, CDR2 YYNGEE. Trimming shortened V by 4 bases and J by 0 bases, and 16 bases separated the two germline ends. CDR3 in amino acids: CASSPNQRGTNTGELFF. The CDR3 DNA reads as TGTGCCAGCAGCCCAAACCAAAGAGGGACGAACACCGGGGAGCTGTTTTTT. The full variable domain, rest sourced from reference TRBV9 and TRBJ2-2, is DSGVTQTPKHLITATGQRVTLRCSPRSGDLSVYWYQQSLDQGLQFLIQYYNGEERAKGNILERFSAQQFPDLHSELNLSSLELGDSALYFCASSPNQRGTNTGELFFGEGSRLTVL.

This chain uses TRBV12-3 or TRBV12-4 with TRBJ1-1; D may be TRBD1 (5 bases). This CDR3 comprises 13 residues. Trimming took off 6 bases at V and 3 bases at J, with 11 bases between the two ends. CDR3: CASRMGGYTEAFF. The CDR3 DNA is TGTGCCAGCAGAATGGGGGGTTACACTGAAGCTTTCTTT.

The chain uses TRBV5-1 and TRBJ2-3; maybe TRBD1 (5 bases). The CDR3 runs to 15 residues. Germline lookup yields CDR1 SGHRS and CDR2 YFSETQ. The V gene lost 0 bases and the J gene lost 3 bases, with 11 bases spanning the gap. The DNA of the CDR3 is TGCGCCAGCAGCTTGGGGGGCAGGGTAACAGATACGCAGTATTTT. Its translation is CASSLGGRVTDTQYF.

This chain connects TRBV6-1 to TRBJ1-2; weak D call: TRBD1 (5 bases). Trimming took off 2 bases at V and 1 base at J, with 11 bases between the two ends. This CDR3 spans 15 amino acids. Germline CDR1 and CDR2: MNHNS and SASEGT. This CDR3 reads CASSESAGNNYGYTF. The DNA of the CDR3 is TGTGCCAGCAGTGAATCGGCAGGGAATAACTATGGCTACACCTTC.

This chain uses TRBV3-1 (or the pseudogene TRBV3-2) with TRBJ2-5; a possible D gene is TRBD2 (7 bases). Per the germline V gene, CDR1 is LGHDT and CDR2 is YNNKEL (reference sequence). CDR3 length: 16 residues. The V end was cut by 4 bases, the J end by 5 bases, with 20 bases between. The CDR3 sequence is CASSLMRGGLGETQYF. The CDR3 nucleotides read TGTGCCAGCAGCCTTATGAGGGGGGGCCTAGGGGAGACCCAGTACTTC.